This entry is about one T cell receptor (beta chain). V gave up 5 bases and J gave up 6 bases; unmatched junction bases: 6. Germline CDR1 and CDR2: LNHDA and SQIVND (reference sequence). The CDR3 covers 14 residues. The table came from immunoSEQ multiplex PCR; TCRdb's copy has only in-frame clones and leaves some out. Seen here are around 1,000,000 clones, roughly 80% observed once, and the top ten hold roughly 0.83%. The entry originates in a study of shared clonotypes between healthy human individuals. V and J are TRBV19 and TRBJ1-5; 8 nucleotides align to TRBD1. The sample consisted of memory CD4+ T cells from PBMCs. Subset noted: CD45RA-negative fraction. This clonotype was sampled from a man younger than 35 in good health. Some clones in this sample may be carry-over from other donors' samples. The CDR3, as DNA: TGTGCCAGTAGTCTCCGACAGGGGATTCAGCCCCAGCATTTT. Its translation: CASSLRQGIQPQHF. Together with reference TRBV19 and TRBJ1-5, the CDR3 gives the full variable domain: DGGITQSPKYLFRKEGQNVTLSCEQNLNHDAMYWYRQDPGQGLRLIYYSQIVNDFQKGDIAEGYSVSREKKESFPLTVTSAQKNPTAFYLCASSLRQGIQPQHFGDGTRLSIL.